The 6 T cell receptor beta chains reported below all come from one sample, sequenced in a study of blood T cell repertoires in COVID-19. Some clones are missing from TCRdb's copy, which holds only in-frame ones; the method was immunoSEQ multiplex PCR. The sample consists of 200,000 to 300,000 clones, around 88% of them appearing once. Material for sequencing was PBMCs or T cells enriched from blood (not recorded which). The receptors derive from a woman aged 25 to 39 who had recovered from COVID-19.

This chain's CDR3 is CASSFLSGSFFYEQYF. The CDR3 DNA follows: TGTGCCAGCAGTTTCCTTAGCGGGAGCTTTTTCTACGAGCAGTACTTC. The chain couples TRBV28 to TRBJ2-7; TRBD2 agrees at 9 bases. The germline CDR1 and CDR2 sequences are MDHEN and SYDVKM. Losses at the gene ends were 3 bases for V and 3 bases for J; bases not matched to a gene: 9. The CDR3 extends over 16 amino acids.

The chain links TRBV5-1 to TRBJ1-1; TRBD1 agrees at 7 bases. The CDR3 sequence is 13 residues long. CDR1 and CDR2 from the germline V gene are SGHRS and YFSETQ. V lost 5 bases and J lost 10; bases outside the gene matches: 11. The CDR3 nucleotides read TGCGCCAGCAGAGAATACAGGGGTGATGTAGCTTTCTTT. Translating gives CASREYRGDVAFF.

For this clone: Mismatch with germline at one junction end may stem from a read error. This chain joins TRBV7-3 and TRBJ2-3, with a tentative D call TRBD2 (5 bases). The CDR3 length is 13 residues. The germline gives CDR1 SGHTA, CDR2 FQGTGA. In DNA, the CDR3 is TGTGCCAGCAGCCTAACGCGGGTAGATACGCAGTATTTT. Protein: CASSLTRVDTQYF.

This clone has a single count. For the CDR3, the DNA is TGCGCCAGCAGCCTACAAGAGGGACAGGGGTCCTATGGCTACACCTTC. Translation gives CASSLQEGQGSYGYTF. The genes are TRBV4-3 and TRBJ1-2; the match to TRBD1 covers 10 bases. J gave up 4 bases and V 4 bases, and 9 bases lay outside the gene matches. Germline loops: CDR1 LGHNA, CDR2 YSLEER. CDR3 size: 16 residues.

The V and J genes are TRBV27 and TRBJ2-7, with D perhaps TRBD1 (6 bases). Germline values: CDR1 MNHEY, CDR2 SMNVEV (reference sequence). The CDR3 totals 17 residues. Trimming pared 2 bases from V and 4 bases from J, leaving 21 bases between. CDR3 DNA sequence: TGTGCCAGCAGTTTAGAGGGCCCGTTTGGACAGCCATACGAGCAGTACTTC. Translated, it gives CASSLEGPFGQPYEQYF.

V and J are TRBV2 and TRBJ2-5; 8 nucleotides agree with TRBD2. Germline CDR1 and CDR2: SNHLY and FYNNEI. With V trimmed by 7 bases and J by 4 bases, 5 bases remained unmatched. The CDR3 consists of 13 residues. Written as DNA, the CDR3 is TGTGCCAGCACCGCGGGACTAGGAGAGACCCAGTACTTC. Residues: CASTAGLGETQYF.